Shown below are 15 T cell receptor beta chains from a single sample sequenced in a study of cytomegalovirus exposure and HLA in healthy donors. Primers: 60 Vbeta forward and 13 Jbeta reverse. Only in-frame clones appear in the TCRdb table, and some are missing; sequencing was by immunoSEQ multiplex PCR. Of fewer than 250,000 clones listed, roughly 85% are singletons. Sequenced input: PBMCs. Source of these receptors: a man between 18 and 29 years old in good health and CMV-seronegative.

V gene TRBV30 combines with J gene TRBJ2-5, with D possibly matching TRBD2 (6 bases). The J call may be incorrect, as the DNA end agrees better with TRBJ2-7. The CDR3 loop spans 15 amino acids. Germline V gene sequence: CDR1 GTSNPN, CDR2 SVGIG (reference sequence). As DNA, the CDR3 is TGTGCCTGGAGTGTTCGGGGGATGAGCTCCTACGAGCAGTACTTC. Its protein is CAWSVRGMSSYEQYF.

This sequence joins TRBV10-3 and TRBJ1-1, with 7 bases that match TRBD1. J lost 0 bases, V lost 4 bases, and 5 bases had no gene match. CDR3 length: 15 residues. Germline V gene sequence: CDR1 ENHRY, CDR2 SYGVKD. In DNA form, the CDR3 reads TGTGCCATCAGTGGGGACAGAGATATGAACACTGAAGCTTTCTTT. This translates into CAISGDRDMNTEAFF.

The genes are TRBV30 and TRBJ1-2; the D gene is possibly TRBD1 (6 bases). The CDR3 sequence is 13 residues long. Trimming removed 2 bases at V and 7 bases at J, with 14 bases between. Germline CDR1 reads GTSNPN; CDR2 reads SVGIG (reference sequence). The CDR3 sequence: CAWSYRVPAGYTF. CDR3 sequence (DNA): TGTGCCTGGAGTTACAGGGTTCCGGCTGGCTACACCTTC.

The chain employs TRBV2 and TRBJ1-1, with TRBD1 matching over 9 bases. CDR1 and CDR2 (germline): SNHLY, FYNNEI. Trimming at V came to 6 bases and at J to 4 bases, leaving 12 bases not matched to a gene. The CDR3 sequence is 16 residues long. Here the CDR3 DNA reads TGTGCCAGCAGCTCAACACCGGGACAGGGTGGCACTGAAGCTTTCTTT. It is translated as CASSSTPGQGGTEAFF.

CDR3 DNA sequence: TGTGCCTGGGGGACTAGCGGGAGATCCGAGCAGTACTTC. This encodes CAWGTSGRSEQYF. The chain links TRBV30 to TRBJ2-7; TRBD2 matches at 14 bases. J gave up 6 bases and V 5 bases, and 3 bases lay outside the gene matches. Germline V gene data show CDR1 as GTSNPN and CDR2 as SVGIG (reference sequence). This CDR3 is 13 amino acids long.

The chain is built from TRBV6-5 and TRBJ2-6, with 7 bases identical to TRBD2. V gave up 2 bases and J gave up 4 bases; unmatched junction bases: 5. Germline V gives CDR1 MNHEY, CDR2 SVGAGI. The CDR3 length is 16 residues. Here the CDR3 reads CASSYVGGTGANVLTF. CDR3 coding DNA: TGTGCCAGCAGTTACGTGGGGGGGACGGGGGCCAACGTCCTGACTTTC.

This clone came up a few times. This chain links TRBV4-2 with TRBJ2-1; 11 bases agree with TRBD2. With 1 base clipped from V and 6 bases from J, the junction kept 5 bases outside the gene matches. The V gene's germline CDR1 is LGHNA and CDR2 YNFKEQ. The CDR3 spans 16 residues. CDR3 protein: CASSQVSGGGLNEQFF. CDR3 DNA: TGTGCCAGCAGCCAAGTTAGCGGGGGGGGACTCAATGAGCAGTTCTTC.

This chain connects TRBV5-1 to TRBJ2-7, with a tentative D call TRBD1 (6 bases). CDR1 and CDR2 (germline): SGHRS, YFSETQ. V lost 0 bases and J lost 0, with 10 bases in between. This CDR3 region has 15 residues. CDR3 bases: TGCGCCAGCAGCTTGGCCGGGACACACTCCTACGAGCAGTACTTC. It yields the protein CASSLAGTHSYEQYF. Supplemented by reference TRBV5-1 and TRBJ2-7, the full variable domain reads KAGVTQTPRYLIKTRGQQVTLSCSPISGHRSVSWYQQTPGQGLQFLFEYFSETQRNKGNFPGRFSGRQFSNSRSEMNVSTLELGDSALYLCASSLAGTHSYEQYFGPGTRLTVT.

The genes are TRBV5-5 and TRBJ1-2, with D uncertain. Per germline, CDR1 SGHKS and CDR2 YYEKEE (reference sequence). CDR3 length: 12 residues. Between the trimmed V and J ends, which lost 4 bases and 6 bases, there was a span of 10 bases. This chain's CDR3 is CASSMRRDGYTF. DNA of the CDR3: TGTGCCAGCAGCATGCGGAGGGATGGCTACACCTTC.

The CDR3 is CASSLGLANSYEQYF. The CDR3 region has the DNA TGCGCCAGCAGCCTGGGACTAGCAAACTCCTACGAGCAGTACTTC. The gene calls are TRBV4-3 and TRBJ2-7; 9 positions match TRBD2. V lost 4 bases and J lost 0; bases outside the gene matches: 4. The CDR3 loop spans 15 amino acids. CDR1 and CDR2 from the germline V gene are LGHNA and YSLEER.

The rearrangement joins TRBV10-3 to TRBJ1-5; maybe TRBD1 (6 bases). Germline assignment: CDR1 ENHRY and CDR2 SYGVKD. The V end was cut by 3 bases, the J end by 4 bases, with 13 bases between. The length of the CDR3 is 15 residues. Here the CDR3 DNA reads TGTGCCATCAGTGACCAGTGGGACAAAAATCAGCCCCAGCATTTT. The encoded protein is CAISDQWDKNQPQHF.

The chain combines TRBV6-1 with TRBJ2-3; weak D call: TRBD2 (5 bases). The CDR3 loop spans 13 amino acids. Germline CDR1 and CDR2: MNHNS and SASEGT. The V and J ends lost 7 bases and 2 bases respectively, with 10 bases between them. The CDR3 region has the DNA TGTGCCAGCAACGGAGCGGCCACAGATACGCAGTATTTT. It codes for CASNGAATDTQYF.

The V call is TRBV18, the J call TRBJ1-4, with D possibly matching TRBD1 (6 bases). This CDR3 is 14 amino acids long. Trimming removed 1 base from V and 6 bases from J, with 9 bases in between. Germline assignment: CDR1 KGHSH and CDR2 LQKENI. CDR3 sequence reads: CASSPLGTYEKLFF. In nucleotides, the CDR3 is TGTGCCAGCTCACCACTCGGGACATATGAAAAACTGTTTTTT.

The chain couples TRBV5-6 to TRBJ1-5; D gene uncertain. The ends were cut back, 4 bases at V and 7 bases at J, with 18 bases in the middle. The CDR3 totals 15 residues. Germline values: CDR1 SGHDT, CDR2 YYEEEE. Here the CDR3 DNA reads TGTGCCAGCAGCAGCCGCGGGTCGGGAGGGCAGCCCCAGCATTTT. It codes for CASSSRGSGGQPQHF.

This chain connects TRBV2 to TRBJ1-1; 7 positions match TRBD1. Looked up from germline, CDR1 is SNHLY and CDR2 is FYNNEI. The CDR3 runs 13 residues. V was clipped by 10 bases and J by 1 base; unmatched bases: 6. The CDR3 DNA reads TGTGCCATTCCACAGGGGCCGAACACTGAAGCTTTCTTT. Translated: CAIPQGPNTEAFF.